This T cell receptor (beta chain) was captured in a study of STAT5B mutations in CD4+ large granular lymphocyte leukemia. This table comes from immunoSEQ multiplex PCR, and its TCRdb copy is limited to in-frame clones, with some not included. The table includes 28,000 or so clones, over 70% detected once. The CDR3 sequence is 13 residues long. Between the trimmed V and J ends, which lost 0 bases and 4 bases, there was a span of 4 bases. CDR1 and CDR2 (germline): LNHNV, YYDKDF (reference sequence). Sequencing input: CD4+ T cells from blood buffy coats. The rearrangement uses TRBV15 and TRBJ1-5; no clear D gene. This TCR derives from a human donor in good health. Here the CDR3 reads CATSRDRNQPQHF. The DNA for the CDR3 is TGTGCCACCAGCAGAGACCGGAATCAGCCCCAGCATTTT.